This section outlines one TCR beta chain sequence together with its context. Its antigen is unidentified. This table comes from immunoSEQ multiplex PCR, and its TCRdb copy is limited to in-frame clones, with some not included. The repertoire holds 95,000 to 150,000 clones, with roughly nine tenths as singletons. This entry comes from a study of T cell responses to AZD1222 COVID-19 vaccine. Notes on the study in general: Repertoires were sampled only after the peak T cell response. AZD1222 recipients seropositive at baseline numbered only six.

CDR3 size: 15 residues. Between the trimmed V and J ends, which lost 4 bases and 5 bases, there was a span of 17 bases. CDR1 LGHDT and CDR2 YNNKEL come from the germline V gene (reference sequence). This receptor was identified in an adult who received the AZD1222 COVID-19 vaccine. Sequences were derived from peripheral blood, sampled 28 days after the second AZD1222 dose. V gene TRBV3-1 (or the pseudogene TRBV3-2) combines with J gene TRBJ1-1, with D unresolved. CDR3 protein: CASSLNSYRRTEAFF. The CDR3 DNA reads TGTGCCAGCAGCCTCAACAGCTATCGGAGGACTGAAGCTTTCTTT.